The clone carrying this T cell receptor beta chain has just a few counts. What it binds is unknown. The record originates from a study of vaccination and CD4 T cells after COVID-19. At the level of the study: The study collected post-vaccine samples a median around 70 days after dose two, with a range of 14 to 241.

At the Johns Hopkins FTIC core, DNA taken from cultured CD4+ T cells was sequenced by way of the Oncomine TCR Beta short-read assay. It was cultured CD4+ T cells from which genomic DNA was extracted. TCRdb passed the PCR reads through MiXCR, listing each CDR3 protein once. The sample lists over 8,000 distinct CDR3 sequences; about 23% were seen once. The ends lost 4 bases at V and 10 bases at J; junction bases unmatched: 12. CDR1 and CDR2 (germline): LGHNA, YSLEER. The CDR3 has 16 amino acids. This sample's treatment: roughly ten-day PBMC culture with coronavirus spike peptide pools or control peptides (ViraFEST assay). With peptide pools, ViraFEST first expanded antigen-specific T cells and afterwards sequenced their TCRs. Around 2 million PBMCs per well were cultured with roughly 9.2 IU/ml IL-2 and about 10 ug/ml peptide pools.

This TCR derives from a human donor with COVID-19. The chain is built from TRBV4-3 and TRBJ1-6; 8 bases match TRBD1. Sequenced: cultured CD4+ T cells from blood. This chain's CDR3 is CASSRVGQGVGSPLHF. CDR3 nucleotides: TGCGCCAGCAGCCGCGTAGGACAGGGAGTCGGGTCACCCCTCCACTTT.